These 10 T cell receptor beta chains share one sample of origin, sequenced in a study of T cells in Graves' hyperthyroidism and ophthalmopathy. The CDR3 regions of TCR beta were amplified from RNA transcripts. Researchers ran a first-round RT-PCR on the TCR CDR3 using the HTBI primer set. Via MiXCR, TCRdb re-called the multiplex PCR reads, giving one row per CDR3 protein. The repertoire holds hundreds of thousands of distinct CDR3 sequences, with over 35% as singletons. The sample was blood. The receptors originated from a young man with Graves' hyperthyroidism.

This clonotype has ten or more counts. The chain couples TRBV10-2 to TRBJ2-7; 7 bases match TRBD2. The CDR3 is made up of 14 amino acids. In germline, CDR1 is WSHSY, CDR2 SAAADI. Losses at the gene ends were 6 bases for V and 4 bases for J; bases not matched to a gene: 9. Written as DNA, the CDR3 is TGCGCCAGCAGCGTGGGGGAGGGTAGATACGAGCAGTACTTC. Translation: CASSVGEGRYEQYF.

The CDR3 loop is CASSSLDRGHYEQYF. For the CDR3, the DNA is TGTGCCAGCAGCTCCCTCGACAGGGGTCATTACGAGCAGTACTTC. V is TRBV7-8 and J is TRBJ2-7, with 8 bases lining up with TRBD1. The junction had 9 bases not matched to a gene; V was cut back by 4 bases and J by 4 bases. CDR3 length: 15 residues. The germline CDR1 and CDR2 sequences are SGHVS and FQNEAQ.

The V and J genes are TRBV25-1 and TRBJ2-2, with D hard to call. In germline, CDR1 is MGHDK, CDR2 SYGVNS. This CDR3 contains 12 residues. CDR3 residues: CASFLNTGELFF. As DNA, the CDR3 is TGTGCTAGTTTCCTTAACACCGGGGAGCTGTTTTTT.

The V and J genes are TRBV11-2 and TRBJ2-5; 7 bases align to TRBD2. Germline lookup yields CDR1 SGHAT and CDR2 FQNNGV. After removal of 1 base from V and 6 bases from J, the junction contained 5 bases not matched to a gene. The CDR3 totals 14 residues. As DNA, the CDR3 is TGTGCCAGCAGCTTAGCGGGAGGAGTTCAGACCCAGTACTTC. Its translation: CASSLAGGVQTQYF.

The sample holds many counts of this clonotype. The rearrangement joins TRBV19 to TRBJ2-6; D remains unclear. CDR1 and CDR2 from the germline V gene are LNHDA and SQIVND (reference sequence). The ends were cut back, 5 bases at V and 10 bases at J, with 15 bases in the middle. The CDR3 is made up of 14 amino acids. CDR3 sequence: CASSLQLSFNVLTF. As DNA, the CDR3 is TGTGCCAGTAGTCTTCAGTTGAGTTTTAACGTCCTGACTTTC.

This clonotype was observed at least ten times. V is TRBV29-1 and J is TRBJ2-7, with 9 bases matching TRBD1. Germline CDR1 SQVTM, CDR2 ANQGSEA. The CDR3 extends over 15 amino acids. Losses at the gene ends were 1 base for V and 3 bases for J; bases not matched to a gene: 7. CDR3 bases: TGCAGCGTTGAAGGGGGGGACAGGGACCTCTACGAGCAGTACTTC. Translation: CSVEGGDRDLYEQYF.

In this sample, this clonotype turned up many times. This rearrangement joins TRBV9 to TRBJ2-7; D unresolved. V lost 4 bases and J lost 5, with 16 bases in between. CDR1 is SGDLS and CDR2 is YYNGEE in the germline V gene. There are 14 residues in the CDR3. This CDR3 reads CASSPDWDRNEQYF. In DNA form, the CDR3 reads TGTGCCAGCAGCCCCGATTGGGATAGGAACGAGCAGTACTTC.

This clonotype has a count of ten or more. The V call is TRBV7-2, the J call TRBJ2-7; D perhaps matches TRBD2 (5 bases). V was trimmed by 5 bases and J by 3 bases, leaving 11 bases between them. The CDR3 totals 13 residues. CDR1 and CDR2 (germline): SGHTA, FQGNSA. CDR3 sequence reads: CASSQGSYYEQYF. For the CDR3, the DNA is TGTGCCAGCAGCCAAGGGAGTTACTACGAGCAGTACTTC.

This clonotype has only a few counts. The chain carries TRBV7-2 and TRBJ2-5, with D possibly being TRBD2 (7 bases). V shed 7 bases and J shed 1 base, with 22 bases lying between them. Germline CDR1 is SGHTA and CDR2 is FQGNSA. CDR3 length equals 17 residues. The DNA for the CDR3 is TGTGCCAGCACCTTGGGGGCTGGCGGGGGCTTCCAAGAGACCCAGTACTTC. Its protein product is CASTLGAGGGFQETQYF.

This clonotype came up many times. The chain employs TRBV20-1 and TRBJ1-2; D may be TRBD1 (5 bases). The V gene's germline CDR1 is DFQATT and CDR2 SNEGSKA (reference sequence). The CDR3 totals 13 residues. V lost 0 bases and J 2 bases, leaving 7 bases between the germline ends. The CDR3 DNA follows: TGCAGTGCTAGAGACTACAGGAACTATGGCTACACCTTC. It translates to CSARDYRNYGYTF.